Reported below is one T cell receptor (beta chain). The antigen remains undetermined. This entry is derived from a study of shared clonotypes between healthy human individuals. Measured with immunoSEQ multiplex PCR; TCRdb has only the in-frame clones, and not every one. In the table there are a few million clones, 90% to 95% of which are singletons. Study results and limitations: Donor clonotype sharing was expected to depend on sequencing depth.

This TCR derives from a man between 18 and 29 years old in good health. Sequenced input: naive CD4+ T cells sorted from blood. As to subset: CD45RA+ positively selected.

The CDR3 DNA reads as TGTGCCAGCAGCTGGGGGACAGGCTACAATGAGCAGTTCTTC. This gives the protein CASSWGTGYNEQFF. V and J are TRBV5-4 and TRBJ2-1; 8 nucleotides match TRBD1. The CDR3 sequence is 14 residues long. Trimming removed 3 bases from V and 3 bases from J; junction bases left unmatched: 2. Germline CDR1 is SGHNT and CDR2 is YYREEE (reference sequence).